This entry features one TCR beta chain sequence. Its antigen remains unidentified. The CDR3 length is 13 residues. The germline gives CDR1 SGHRS, CDR2 YFSETQ. V was pared by 4 bases and J by 3 bases, with 8 bases between. These data are taken from a study of T-cell memory formation after mild COVID-19. Whole-study findings and limits: Shrinking CD4+ clones were chiefly CM and EM; CD8+ ones were chiefly EMRA. Some clones that responded turned up in pre-infection memory, which suggests that cross-reactive memory joined in.

TCRdb reprocessed the 5' RACE reads via MiXCR and lists one record per CDR3 protein. The sample holds 300,000 to 400,000 distinct CDR3 sequences, about 16% seen once. The clonotype originates from a man younger than 30 who had mild COVID-19 (a few samples of this study predate the infection). Cell type and time point are not known. Sample: PBMCs or a T cell subset sorted from them (not recorded which). The gene calls are TRBV5-1 and TRBJ1-5, with D perhaps matching TRBD1 (6 bases). The CDR3: CASSRDNNQPQHF. As DNA, the CDR3 is TGCGCCAGCAGCCGGGACAACAATCAGCCCCAGCATTTT.